This T cell receptor beta chain was recorded in a study of shared clonotypes between healthy human individuals. Some 30,000 T cell genomes (around 200 ng DNA) went into each sorted-subset replicate. Using immunoSEQ multiplex PCR, the repertoire was profiled, and TCRdb retains in-frame clones only, with some absent. The data contain 1.5 million to 2.5 million clones, roughly 94% of them singletons. On this clone: As yet, its antigen is unknown.

Naive CD8 cells lacked CD45RO, underwent positive selection for CCR7 and left out terminally differentiated effector memory CD45RA+ cells. Study-wide findings and caveats: Larger estimated richness was generally seen in naive subsets than in memory subsets. Generation of non-shared clonotypes was less probable than generation of clonotypes shared by all four donors. The genetic and exposure-history diversity represented was limited by few donors.

The V gene's germline CDR1 is SEHNR and CDR2 FQNEAQ (reference sequence). The CDR3 consists of 15 residues. The trim removed 2 bases at V and 5 bases at J, leaving 4 bases unmatched. Sequenced: naive CD8+ T cells sorted from blood. The chain couples TRBV7-9 to TRBJ2-5; 11 bases are a match to TRBD1. This receptor was taken from a man aged 18 to 30 in good health. The CDR3 region has the DNA TGTGCCAGCAGCTTATGGACAGGGGGCAGGGAGACCCAGTACTTC. Its protein product is CASSLWTGGRETQYF.